This T cell receptor beta chain was sequenced for a study of cytomegalovirus exposure and HLA in healthy donors. PCR involved 60 Vbeta and 13 Jbeta primers. The protocol was immunoSEQ multiplex PCR, while the TCRdb copy is restricted to in-frame clones and leaves out a portion. Here the sample spans almost 200,000 clones, approximately 79% being singletons. This clone was found once. Antigen unknown. Regarding the study as a whole: The study recorded around 160 TCR beta chains that were cytomegalovirus-associated.

The source material was PBMCs. This TCR came from a woman in her 30s in good health and CMV-seropositive.

The chain's CDR3 is CASSLGAEYNEQFF. CDR3 nucleotides: TGCGCCAGCAGCTTGGGGGCTGAGTACAATGAGCAGTTCTTC. The J gene is TRBJ2-1, the V gene TRBV5-1; D not resolved. This CDR3 is built from 14 residues. Germline V gives CDR1 SGHRS, CDR2 YFSETQ. Trimming removed 0 bases at V and 4 bases at J, with 8 bases between.